The text below deals with one TCR beta chain. The antigen remains undetermined. A junction end diverges from the germline sequence, so it may reflect a read error. Genomic DNA constituted the template upon which TCR beta VDJ and CDR3 profiling was performed. MiXCR, run by TCRdb on the reads, gives a single entry per CDR3 protein. The table has roughly 250,000 distinct CDR3 sequences, 82% seen once; the top ten hold approximately 42%. The source of the sample is a study of CD8+CD57+ T cells in acquired aplastic anemia. Per germline, CDR1 SGDLS and CDR2 YYNGEE. The CDR3 runs 14 residues. An expansion of CD8+CD57+ cells by flow cytometry had been shown in patients chosen for sequencing. There were no patients without severe acquired aplastic anemia. Blood sampling was performed on the patients, and none of them had received therapy by then. Broader study findings: The number of CD8+ CDR3 sequences shared by patients and controls was twenty-nine.

The source is a human donor with aplastic anemia. Sequenced input: sorted CD4+, CD8+, or CD8+CD57+ T cells (not recorded which) from PBMCs. The V gene is TRBV9, the J gene TRBJ2-5; the D is unclear. CDR3 coding DNA: TGTGCCAGCAGCGGATACCAGAACTCCTACACTGAGCACTTC. Its translation is CASSGYQNSYTEHF. Full variable domain (missing parts from reference TRBV9 and TRBJ2-5): DSGVTQTPKHLITATGQRVTLRCSPRSGDLSVYWYQQSLDQGLQFLIQYYNGEERAKGNILERFSAQQFPDLHSELNLSSLELGDSALYFCASSGYQNSYTEHFGPGTRLLVL.